This T cell receptor (beta chain) was profiled in a study of cytomegalovirus exposure and HLA in healthy donors. General study points: A subsequent analysis found that TCR clusters from the first cohort also tended to co-occur in the 120 or so validation repertoires, with around 94% of cluster scores above 0. Rare TCR sequences dominated, though some public TCRs recurred in many donors.

A single count supports this clone. Antigen specificity is unknown. This CDR3 contains 15 residues. The V gene end was trimmed by 5 bases and the J gene end by 4 bases; junction bases not matched to a gene: 4. In germline, CDR1 is MNHEY, CDR2 SVGAGI. The repertoire was sequenced with immunoSEQ multiplex PCR; TCRdb's copy has only in-frame clones and lacks some. There are some 290,000 clones in the sample; nearly 90% occur only once, and 0.9% to 1% lies in the top ten. The material sequenced was PBMCs. This sequence originates from a young man in good health and CMV-seronegative. V usage is TRBV6-5 and J usage is TRBJ2-1; 11 positions match TRBD2. The CDR3 sequence is CASSQTSGEYNEQFF. The CDR3 bases are TGTGCCAGCAGTCAGACTAGCGGGGAGTACAATGAGCAGTTCTTC.